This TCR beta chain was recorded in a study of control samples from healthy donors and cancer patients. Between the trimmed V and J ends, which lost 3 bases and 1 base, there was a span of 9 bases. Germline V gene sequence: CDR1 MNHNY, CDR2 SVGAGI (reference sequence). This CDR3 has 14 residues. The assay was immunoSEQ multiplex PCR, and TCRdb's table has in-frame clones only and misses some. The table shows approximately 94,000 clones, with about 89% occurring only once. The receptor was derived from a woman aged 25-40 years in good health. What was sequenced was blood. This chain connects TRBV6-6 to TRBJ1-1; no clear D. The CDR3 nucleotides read TGTGCCAGCAGTTATTCCAGGTCGAACACTGAAGCTTTCTTT. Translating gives CASSYSRSNTEAFF.